These 5 T cell receptor beta chains share one sample of origin, sequenced in a study of blood T cell repertoires in COVID-19. The data were produced by immunoSEQ multiplex PCR, yet TCRdb's version contains in-frame clones alone and is incomplete. Seen here are about 61,000 clones, more than 70% observed once, and the top ten hold 20% to 25%. Source material: peripheral blood. These receptors all stem from a woman aged 50 to 60 with active or convalescent COVID-19.

The chain carries TRBV16 and TRBJ2-1, with 7 bases aligning to TRBD2. Germline V gene lookup returns CDR1 KGHSY and CDR2 FQNENV. The CDR3 runs 14 residues. V trimming: 3 bases; J trimming: 7 bases; junction bases outside the gene matches: 6. CDR3 sequence reads: CASSHIPSGNEQFF. The CDR3 DNA reads as TGTGCCAGCAGCCATATACCTAGCGGTAATGAGCAGTTCTTC. Drawing the rest from reference TRBV16 and TRBJ2-1, the complete variable domain is GEEVAQTPKHLVRGEGQKAKLYCAPIKGHSYVFWYQQVLKNEFKFLISFQNENVFDETGMPKERFSAKCLPNSPCSLEIQATKLEDSAVYFCASSHIPSGNEQFFGPGTRLTVL.

V usage is TRBV7-9 and J usage is TRBJ1-4; D remains unclear. The CDR3 is 16 amino acids. Germline V CDR1 and CDR2: SEHNR, FQNEAQ (reference sequence). V lost 0 bases and J lost 0, with 8 bases in between. The CDR3 sequence: CASSLAVAATNEKLFF. The DNA for the CDR3 is TGTGCCAGCAGCTTAGCGGTTGCGGCAACTAATGAAAAACTGTTTTTT. The full variable domain, rest sourced from reference TRBV7-9 and TRBJ1-4, is DTGVSQNPRHKITKRGQNVTFRCDPISEHNRLYWYRQTLGQGPEFLTYFQNEAQLEKSRLLSDRFSAERPKGSFSTLEIQRTEQGDSAMYLCASSLAVAATNEKLFFGSGTQLSVL.

CDR3 in DNA: TGTGCCAGCAGTAGAAGCGGGGGGGCTTACGAGCAGTACTTC. It yields the protein CASSRSGGAYEQYF. The chain has TRBV6-5 and TRBJ2-7, with 10 bases fitting TRBD2. Unmatched junction bases numbered 5, after V lost 5 bases and J lost 4 bases. The V gene's germline CDR1 is MNHEY and CDR2 SVGAGI. The CDR3 consists of 14 residues.

The J gene is TRBJ2-1, the V gene TRBV10-3, with 13 nucleotides matching TRBD2. After removal of 8 bases from V and 3 bases from J, the junction contained 7 bases not matched to a gene. The CDR3 spans 16 residues. Germline V gene data show CDR1 as ENHRY and CDR2 as SYGVKD. CDR3 DNA sequence: TGTGCCATCGGAGGGACTAGCGGGATTTTCTACAATGAGCAGTTCTTC. The encoded protein is CAIGGTSGIFYNEQFF.

The chain employs TRBV19 and TRBJ1-1; 9 bases align to TRBD1. The junction had 15 bases not matched to a gene; V was cut back by 3 bases and J by 7 bases. This CDR3 is 17 amino acids long. The germline gives CDR1 LNHDA, CDR2 SQIVND (reference sequence). The CDR3 region has the DNA TGTGCCAGTAGTATTCCCGGACAGGGGAGGGGAGGAAATGAAGCTTTCTTT. Amino acid sequence: CASSIPGQGRGGNEAFF.